The TCR beta chain under discussion was sequenced for a study of blood T cell repertoires in COVID-19. Overall study: The samples span acute and convalescent COVID-19 from the United States, Italy and Spain. In each case, the material was cDNA or gDNA derived from T cells, B-cell-depleted T cells, or PBMCs.

Original processing notes: Estimated nucleated cell counts came from reference gene primer amplification. Sequencing used immunoSEQ multiplex PCR; TCRdb keeps in-frame clones, though not all of them. V and J calls and clone size come straight from that table; D and trimming were deduced from the DNA. The data show approximately 250,000 clones, with about 86% seen just once and 3.6% held by the top ten. This clone came up a few times. Germline V gene sequence: CDR1 MRHNA, CDR2 SNTAGT. V shed 0 bases, J shed 6 bases, and the junction held 4 bases outside the gene matches. This CDR3 is 16 amino acids long.

Source material: peripheral blood. This chain joins TRBV6-4 and TRBJ2-1, with TRBD2 matching over 11 bases. This TCR was sampled from a man aged 18 to 30 with active or convalescent COVID-19. CDR3 sequence (DNA): TGTGCCAGCAGTGACTCGGAACTAGCGGGGGTCAATGAGCAGTTCTTC. Translated, it gives CASSDSELAGVNEQFF.